This T cell receptor beta chain was recorded in a study of cytomegalovirus exposure and HLA in healthy donors. On the study more broadly: There were fewer than 130 million unique TCR beta sequences, drawn from about 179 million T cells, in an earlier analysis. Ancestry clustering placed about 86% of a few hundred genotyped donors in the Caucasian-associated cluster. General observations from the study: Per a later analysis, 15,000 to 20,000 TCR beta sequences showed association with HLA alleles at 0.05 false discovery rate.

With 60 Vbeta and 13 Jbeta primers, the PCR was carried out. Profiled with immunoSEQ multiplex PCR; TCRdb holds only in-frame clones, not every one. The repertoire holds tens of thousands of clones, around three fifths seen once, with about 22% in the top ten. A note on this clone: Its target is not known.

The TCR was taken from a woman in her forties or fifties in good health and CMV-seropositive. The sample consisted of PBMCs.

The CDR3 bases are TGTGCCAGCAGTACTAGCGGGGGGGCCGAGACCCAGTACTTC. This translates into CASSTSGGAETQYF. The chain links TRBV5-6 to TRBJ2-5; 13 nucleotides line up with TRBD2. This CDR3 contains 14 residues. Germline-derived CDR1 and CDR2 are SGHDT and YYEEEE. Trimming at V came to 5 bases and at J to 5 bases, leaving 3 bases not matched to a gene.